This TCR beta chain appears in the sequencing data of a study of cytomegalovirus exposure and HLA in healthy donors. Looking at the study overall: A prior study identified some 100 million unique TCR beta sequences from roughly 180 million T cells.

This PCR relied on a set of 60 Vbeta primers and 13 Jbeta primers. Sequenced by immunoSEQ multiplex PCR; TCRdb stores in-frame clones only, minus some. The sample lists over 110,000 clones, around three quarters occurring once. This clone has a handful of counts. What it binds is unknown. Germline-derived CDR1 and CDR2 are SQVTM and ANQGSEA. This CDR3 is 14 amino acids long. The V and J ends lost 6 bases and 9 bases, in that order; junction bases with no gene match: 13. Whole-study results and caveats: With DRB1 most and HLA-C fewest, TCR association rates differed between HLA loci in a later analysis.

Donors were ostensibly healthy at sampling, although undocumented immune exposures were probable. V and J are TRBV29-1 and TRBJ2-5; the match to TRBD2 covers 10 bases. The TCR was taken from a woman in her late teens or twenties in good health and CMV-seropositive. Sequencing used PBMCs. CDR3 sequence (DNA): TGCAGCGTCCCCCCCGGGACTAGCGCTGGGCCCCAGTACTTC. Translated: CSVPPGTSAGPQYF.